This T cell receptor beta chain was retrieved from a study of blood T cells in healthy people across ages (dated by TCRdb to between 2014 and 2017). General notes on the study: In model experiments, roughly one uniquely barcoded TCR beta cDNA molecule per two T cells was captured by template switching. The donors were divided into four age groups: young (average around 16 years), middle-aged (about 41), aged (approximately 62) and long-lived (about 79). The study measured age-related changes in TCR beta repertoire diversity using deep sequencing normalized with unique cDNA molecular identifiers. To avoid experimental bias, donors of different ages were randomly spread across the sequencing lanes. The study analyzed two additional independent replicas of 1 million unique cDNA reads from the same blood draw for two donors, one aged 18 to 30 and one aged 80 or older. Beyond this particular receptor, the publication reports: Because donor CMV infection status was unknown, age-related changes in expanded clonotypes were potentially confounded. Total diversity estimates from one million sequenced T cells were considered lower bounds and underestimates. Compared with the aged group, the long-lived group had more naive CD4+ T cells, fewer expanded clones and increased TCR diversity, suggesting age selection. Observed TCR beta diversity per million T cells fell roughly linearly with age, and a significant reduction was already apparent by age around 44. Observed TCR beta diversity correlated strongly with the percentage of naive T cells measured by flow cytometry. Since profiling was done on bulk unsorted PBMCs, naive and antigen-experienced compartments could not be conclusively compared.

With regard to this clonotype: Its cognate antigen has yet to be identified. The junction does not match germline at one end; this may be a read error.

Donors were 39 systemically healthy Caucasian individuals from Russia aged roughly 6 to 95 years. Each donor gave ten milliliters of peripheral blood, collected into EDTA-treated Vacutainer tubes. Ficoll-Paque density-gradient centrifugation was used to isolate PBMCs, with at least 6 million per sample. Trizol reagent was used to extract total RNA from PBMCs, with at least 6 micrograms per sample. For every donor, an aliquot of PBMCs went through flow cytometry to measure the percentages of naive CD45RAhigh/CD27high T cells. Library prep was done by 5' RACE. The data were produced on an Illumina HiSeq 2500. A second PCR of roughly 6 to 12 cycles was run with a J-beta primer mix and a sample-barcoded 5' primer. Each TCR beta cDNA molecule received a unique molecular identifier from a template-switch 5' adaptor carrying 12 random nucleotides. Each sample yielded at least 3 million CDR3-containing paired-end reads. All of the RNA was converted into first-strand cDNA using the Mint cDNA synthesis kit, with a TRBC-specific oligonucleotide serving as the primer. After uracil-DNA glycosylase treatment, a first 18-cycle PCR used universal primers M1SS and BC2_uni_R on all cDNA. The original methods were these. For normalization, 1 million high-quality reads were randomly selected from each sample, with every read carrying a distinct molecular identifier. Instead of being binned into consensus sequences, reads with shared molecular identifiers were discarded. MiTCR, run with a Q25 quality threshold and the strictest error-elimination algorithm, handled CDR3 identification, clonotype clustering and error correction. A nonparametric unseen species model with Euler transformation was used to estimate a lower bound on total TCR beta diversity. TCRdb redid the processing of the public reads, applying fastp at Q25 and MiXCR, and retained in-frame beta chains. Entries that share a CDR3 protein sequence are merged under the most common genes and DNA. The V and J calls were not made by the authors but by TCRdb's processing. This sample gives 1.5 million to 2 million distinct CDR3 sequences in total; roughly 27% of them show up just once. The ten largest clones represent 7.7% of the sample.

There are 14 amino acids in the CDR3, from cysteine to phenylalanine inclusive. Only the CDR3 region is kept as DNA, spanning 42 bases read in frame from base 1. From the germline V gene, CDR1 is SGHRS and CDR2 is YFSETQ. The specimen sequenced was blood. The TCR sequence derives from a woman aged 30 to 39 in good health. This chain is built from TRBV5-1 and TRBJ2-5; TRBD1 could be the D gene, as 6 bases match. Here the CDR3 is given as CASSYTGTQETLYF. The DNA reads TGCGCCAGCAGCTATACAGGGACCCAAGAGACCCTGTACTTC. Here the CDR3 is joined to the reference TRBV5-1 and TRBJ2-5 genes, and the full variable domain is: KAGVTQTPRYLIKTRGQQVTLSCSPISGHRSVSWYQQTPGQGLQFLFEYFSETQRNKGNFPGRFSGRQFSNSRSEMNVSTLELGDSALYLCASSYTGTQETLYFGPGTRLLVL.